What follows are 28 T cell receptor beta chains derived from one specimen sequenced in a study of regulatory T cells. Points from the study as a whole: Hydrophobic residues at CDR3 positions 6 and 7 were enriched in conventional CD4+ T cells of CD3G-deficient patients.

Primers: 52 TRBV forward and 13 TRBJ reverse. Measured with immunoSEQ multiplex PCR; TCRdb has only the in-frame clones, and not every one. In the table there are about 30,000 clones, 85% to 95% of which are singletons. No antigen has been identified for these receptors. The sequencing input was conventional CD4+ T cells sorted from blood. Source of these receptors: a person aged 18 to 35 with CD3G deficiency.

The CDR3 loop is CAWRGKSAGTYEQYF. CDR3 DNA sequence: TGTGCCTGGAGGGGGAAGAGTGCCGGGACCTACGAGCAGTACTTC. The chain links TRBV30 to TRBJ2-7; the D gene is possibly TRBD2 (5 bases). Germline V gene lookup returns CDR1 GTSNPN and CDR2 SVGIG (reference sequence). The CDR3 has 15 residues. Trimming cost V 3 bases and J 2 bases, with 17 bases left between them.

This clone appeared once. The chain couples TRBV28 to TRBJ2-2, with D perhaps matching TRBD2 (5 bases). The CDR3 has 12 residues. Germline lookup yields CDR1 MDHEN and CDR2 SYDVKM. With 7 bases removed from V and 4 bases from J, the gap between germline ends came to 7 bases. CDR3 sequence: CASKGSTGELFF. The CDR3, as DNA: TGTGCCAGCAAAGGGAGCACCGGGGAGCTGTTTTTT.

The rearrangement links TRBV5-1 to TRBJ2-1; 9 bases are shared with TRBD1. V lost 3 bases and J lost 3; bases outside the gene matches: 4. The CDR3 length is 15 residues. CDR1 is SGHRS and CDR2 is YFSETQ in the germline V gene. CDR3 in DNA: TGCGCCAGCAGCTCCGGGACAGGGTTCTACAATGAGCAGTTCTTC. Amino acid sequence: CASSSGTGFYNEQFF.

The CDR3 spells CARGLRGRSGNTIYF. In DNA form, the CDR3 reads TGTGCCAGGGGCCTACGGGGCCGCTCTGGAAACACCATATATTTT. The rearrangement joins TRBV19 to TRBJ1-3, with D tentatively TRBD1 (5 bases). Germline CDR1 reads LNHDA; CDR2 reads SQIVND (reference sequence). V shed 9 bases and J shed 0 bases, with 15 bases lying between them. The CDR3 has 15 residues.

V and J are TRBV19 and TRBJ2-1, with 11 positions matching TRBD2. CDR3 length: 17 residues. The trim removed 4 bases at V and 9 bases at J, leaving 14 bases unmatched. CDR1 and CDR2 (germline): LNHDA, SQIVND (reference sequence). Written as DNA, the CDR3 is TGTGCCAGTAGTACGGGGTTTAGCGGGAGGGCCGTAGGTGAGCAGTTCTTC. Protein: CASSTGFSGRAVGEQFF.

This chain joins TRBV7-9 and TRBJ2-1; 8 bases map to TRBD2. V shed 2 bases, J shed 7 bases, and the junction held 10 bases outside the gene matches. Germline loops: CDR1 SEHNR, CDR2 FQNEAQ (reference sequence). The CDR3 is made up of 16 amino acids. The CDR3 DNA sequence: TGTGCCAGCAGCTTATACGGGAGGGCCAGTAGAAATGAGCAGTTCTTC. Its protein is CASSLYGRASRNEQFF.

The chain employs TRBV28 and TRBJ1-5, with D tentatively TRBD1 (5 bases). V lost 5 bases and J 10 bases, leaving 12 bases between the germline ends. CDR3 size: 12 residues. Germline values: CDR1 MDHEN, CDR2 SYDVKM. DNA for the CDR3: TGTGCCAGCAGTAGACAGTTCAGACCCCAGCATTTT. Protein product: CASSRQFRPQHF. The full variable domain, with the rest looked up from reference TRBV28 and TRBJ1-5, is DVKVTQSSRYLVKRTGEKVFLECVQDMDHENMFWYRQDPGLGLRLIYFSYDVKMKEKGDIPEGYSVSREKKERFSLILESASTNQTSMYLCASSRQFRPQHFGDGTRLSIL.

A single count supports this clone. The genes are TRBV7-9 and TRBJ2-5; either TRBD1 or TRBD2 may supply D (6 bases each). Germline V gene sequence: CDR1 SEHNR, CDR2 FQNEAQ (reference sequence). V was cut by 0 bases and J by 4 bases, with 9 bases left in between. This CDR3 contains 14 residues. The CDR3 nucleotides are TGTGCCAGCAGCTTAGCAGGGGGAGGAGAGACCCAGTACTTC. This translates into CASSLAGGGETQYF. The full variable domain, in which reference TRBV7-9 and TRBJ2-5 provide the parts outside the CDR3, is DTGVSQNPRHKITKRGQNVTFRCDPISEHNRLYWYRQTLGQGPEFLTYFQNEAQLEKSRLLSDRFSAERPKGSFSTLEIQRTEQGDSAMYLCASSLAGGGETQYFGPGTRLLVL.

This rearrangement joins TRBV11-2 to TRBJ2-1, with D possibly TRBD2 on 6 matching bases. The germline V gene has CDR1 SGHAT and CDR2 FQNNGV. With 0 bases removed from V and 6 bases from J, the gap between germline ends came to 15 bases. The CDR3 consists of 16 residues. As DNA, the CDR3 is TGTGCCAGCAGCTTAGAAAGGTCGCGGGGATCCAATGAGCAGTTCTTC. Its protein product is CASSLERSRGSNEQFF. The full variable domain, its missing parts supplied by reference TRBV11-2 and TRBJ2-1, is EAGVAQSPRYKIIEKRQSVAFWCNPISGHATLYWYQQILGQGPKLLIQFQNNGVVDDSQLPKDRFSAERLKGVDSTLKIQPAKLEDSAVYLCASSLERSRGSNEQFFGPGTRLTVL.

The chain joins TRBV6-4 to TRBJ2-3, with D hard to call. The CDR3 is 13 amino acids. The germline gives CDR1 MRHNA, CDR2 SNTAGT. Trimming cost V 5 bases and J 1 base, with 7 bases left between them. CDR3 residues: CASSTSGTDTQYF. The CDR3 nucleotides read TGTGCCAGCAGTACCTCAGGCACAGATACGCAGTATTTT.

This chain connects TRBV11-2 to TRBJ1-1; D remains unclear. The CDR3 sequence is 15 residues long. The germline V and J ends were trimmed by 1 base and 1 base, with 10 bases remaining between them. Germline V gene data show CDR1 as SGHAT and CDR2 as FQNNGV. CDR3 nucleotides: TGTGCCAGCAGCTTAGCTAGCCACCCGAACACTGAAGCTTTCTTT. Its translation: CASSLASHPNTEAFF.

This clone was detected only a few times. CDR3 region: CASSASVGYTF. In DNA, the CDR3 is TGTGCCAGCAGCGCCTCGGTTGGCTACACCTTC. J is TRBJ1-2 and V is TRBV28; the D is unclear. Germline V gene lookup returns CDR1 MDHEN and CDR2 SYDVKM. The V gene lost 6 bases and the J gene lost 7 bases, with 9 bases spanning the gap. The CDR3 spans 11 residues.

This chain links TRBV28 with TRBJ1-2; D remains unclear. CDR1 is MDHEN, CDR2 SYDVKM, per germline. The V end was cut by 5 bases, the J end by 3 bases, with 22 bases between. The CDR3 covers 17 residues. The chain's CDR3 is CASSPGSHVVIDYGYTF. As DNA, the CDR3 is TGTGCCAGCAGTCCCGGGTCCCATGTCGTCATTGACTATGGCTACACCTTC.

The V and J genes are TRBV10-1 and TRBJ1-2, with TRBD1 matching 8 bases. This CDR3 region has 15 residues. Per the germline V gene, CDR1 is WNHNN and CDR2 is SYGVQD (reference sequence). The V and J ends lost 8 bases and 5 bases, in that order; junction bases with no gene match: 13. CDR3 region: CASPENGQGEYGYTF. CDR3 in DNA: TGCGCCAGCCCAGAAAACGGACAGGGCGAATATGGCTACACCTTC.

The CDR3 here is CASSLAGREQFF. The CDR3 bases are TGTGCCAGCAGCTTAGCGGGGCGGGAGCAGTTCTTC. The chain uses TRBV7-9 and TRBJ2-1, with a weak D call TRBD1 (5 bases). V lost 0 bases, J lost 10 bases, and 7 bases lay in between. CDR3 length equals 12 residues. Germline V gives CDR1 SEHNR, CDR2 FQNEAQ (reference sequence). The full variable domain, its missing parts supplied by reference TRBV7-9 and TRBJ2-1, is DTGVSQNPRHKITKRGQNVTFRCDPISEHNRLYWYRQTLGQGPEFLTYFQNEAQLEKSRLLSDRFSAERPKGSFSTLEIQRTEQGDSAMYLCASSLAGREQFFGPGTRLTVL.

V is TRBV6-1 and J is TRBJ1-1; D is ambiguous. Trimming took 7 bases from V and 5 from J, leaving 17 bases between them. This CDR3 contains 14 residues. Germline lookup yields CDR1 MNHNS and CDR2 SASEGT. CDR3 DNA sequence: TGTGCCAGCATAAGGATTTTTGGGCAAACTGAAGCTTTCTTT. Translation gives CASIRIFGQTEAFF.

The chain combines TRBV28 with TRBJ2-7; D might be TRBD1 (6 bases). The germline CDR1 and CDR2 sequences are MDHEN and SYDVKM. There are 13 residues in the CDR3. Deletions cut 8 bases from V and 2 bases from J, with 13 bases between. CDR3 DNA sequence: TGTGCCAGCCAGGGGACCCCAACCTACGAGCAGTACTTC. It specifies CASQGTPTYEQYF. Based on the CDR3 plus reference TRBV28 and TRBJ2-7, the full variable domain is DVKVTQSSRYLVKRTGEKVFLECVQDMDHENMFWYRQDPGLGLRLIYFSYDVKMKEKGDIPEGYSVSREKKERFSLILESASTNQTSMYLCASQGTPTYEQYFGPGTRLTVT.

This clone showed up just once. This chain's CDR3 is CASSLGGLAGGRNEQFF. In nucleotides, the CDR3 is TGTGCCAGCAGCTTAGGAGGACTAGCGGGAGGGCGTAATGAGCAGTTCTTC. The chain combines TRBV7-9 with TRBJ2-1, with 15 nucleotides matching TRBD2. V trimming: 1 base; J trimming: 7 bases; junction bases outside the gene matches: 5. The CDR3 runs 17 residues. CDR1 and CDR2 from the germline V gene are SEHNR and FQNEAQ (reference sequence).

The chain has TRBV6-1 and TRBJ1-2; D call uncertain. V shed 3 bases and J shed 8 bases, with 10 bases lying between them. This CDR3 is built from 12 residues. Germline values: CDR1 MNHNS, CDR2 SASEGT. The CDR3 coding sequence is TGTGCCAGCAGTGACCCATTTAAGGGCTACACCTTC. Amino acid sequence: CASSDPFKGYTF.

This chain connects TRBV5-1 to TRBJ1-1, with D unclear. Trimming left V 0 bases short and J 1 base short, with 4 bases between. The CDR3 has 13 residues. Germline V gives CDR1 SGHRS, CDR2 YFSETQ. CDR3 in amino acids: CASSLEPNTEAFF. CDR3 nucleotide sequence: TGCGCCAGCAGCTTGGAGCCGAACACTGAAGCTTTCTTT.

V gene TRBV28 combines with J gene TRBJ2-7; no reliable D call. V was pared by 5 bases and J by 2 bases, with 10 bases between. CDR1 and CDR2 (germline): MDHEN, SYDVKM. This CDR3 is built from 13 residues. The CDR3 sequence is CASSPPETYEQYF. Written as DNA, the CDR3 is TGTGCCAGCAGTCCTCCGGAGACCTACGAGCAGTACTTC.

V is TRBV6-1 and J is TRBJ1-4, with TRBD1 matching over 7 bases. Germline loops: CDR1 MNHNS, CDR2 SASEGT. The CDR3 covers 15 residues. V lost 2 bases, J lost 5 bases, and 5 bases stayed unmatched. CDR3 nucleotides: TGTGCCAGCAGTGAACTCAGGGGGAAAAATGAAAAACTGTTTTTT. This encodes CASSELRGKNEKLFF.

The V call is TRBV7-9, the J call TRBJ2-7; weak D call: TRBD1 (5 bases). CDR3 size: 15 residues. Germline assignment: CDR1 SEHNR and CDR2 FQNEAQ (reference sequence). Trimming shortened V by 1 base and J by 5 bases, and 15 bases separated the two germline ends. The CDR3 loop reads CASSLGAGILDEQYF. In nucleotides, the CDR3 is TGTGCCAGCAGCTTAGGGGCAGGGATCCTTGACGAGCAGTACTTC.

This chain uses TRBV28 with TRBJ1-2; D call uncertain. The germline CDR1 and CDR2 sequences are MDHEN and SYDVKM. V lost 5 bases and J 2 bases, leaving 15 bases between the germline ends. The CDR3 is 15 residues long. CDR3 sequence: CASSPVIGGNYGYTF. CDR3 bases: TGTGCCAGCAGTCCCGTTATAGGCGGAAACTATGGCTACACCTTC.

V is TRBV18 and J is TRBJ1-1; D uncertain. The CDR3 extends over 14 amino acids. CDR1 is KGHSH, CDR2 LQKENI, per germline. V shed 6 bases and J shed 0 bases, with 11 bases lying between them. Here the CDR3 reads CASSGKGMNTEAFF. DNA of the CDR3: TGTGCCAGCTCCGGGAAGGGAATGAACACTGAAGCTTTCTTT.

V and J are TRBV19 and TRBJ1-2; D gene ambiguous. The germline V gene has CDR1 LNHDA and CDR2 SQIVND (reference sequence). V lost 1 base and J 3 bases, leaving 12 bases between the germline ends. The CDR3 consists of 15 residues. The DNA of the CDR3 is TGTGCCAGTAGTATAGGGGCCTCCCCCGACTATGGCTACACCTTC. Translating gives CASSIGASPDYGYTF.

CDR3 DNA sequence: TGTGCCAGCTCACTAACAGGGGTGAACACTGAAGCTTTCTTT. Protein: CASSLTGVNTEAFF. This chain joins TRBV18 and TRBJ1-1; 7 bases are shared with TRBD1. In germline, CDR1 is KGHSH, CDR2 LQKENI. V shed 4 bases and J 0 bases; nucleotides not matched to a gene: 2. This CDR3 has 14 residues.

CDR3 sequence reads: CASSETRFAEQFF. Written as DNA, the CDR3 is TGTGCCAGCAGCGAGACTAGGTTCGCTGAGCAGTTCTTC. The V and J genes are TRBV11-2 and TRBJ2-1; the D gene is possibly TRBD2 (6 bases). The CDR3 runs 13 residues. In germline, CDR1 is SGHAT, CDR2 FQNNGV. The germline V and J ends were trimmed by 5 bases and 9 bases, with 14 bases remaining between them.